A selection of T cell receptor beta chains follows, all from one sample in a study of cytomegalovirus exposure and HLA in healthy donors. The assay was immunoSEQ multiplex PCR, and TCRdb's table has in-frame clones only and misses some. This sample carries approximately 200,000 clones, about 81% of them seen once, and the ten largest clones take less than 1.5%. The sequencing sample was made of PBMCs. The receptors here all came from a woman younger than 45 in good health and CMV-seronegative. Each CDR3 is given with its conserved first and last residue. A D gene is named only where the DNA matches it firmly. Only some rows state a clone size, as once, few, many or a class for expanded clones.

TRBV10-3,once,TRBJ1-3,TRBD1,14,TGTGCCATCAGACCCGACAGGGCCGGAAACACCATATATTTT,CAIRPDRAGNTIYF
TRBV4-2,NA,TRBJ2-1,TRBD2,16,TGTGCCAGCAGCCAAGGGACTAGCGGGACCTACAATGAGCAGTTCTTC,CASSQGTSGTYNEQFF
TRBV6-5,NA,TRBJ1-1,TRBD1,15,TGTGCCAGCAGCCGCCCGCAGGGGGTGAACACTGAAGCTTTCTTT,CASSRPQGVNTEAFF
TRBV28,few,TRBJ2-1,TRBD2,17,TGTGCCAGCAGTGAACCGCGGGGGGAAAGAAGTTACAATGAGCAGTTCTTC,CASSEPRGERSYNEQFF
TRBV5-1,NA,TRBJ1-4,TRBD1,16,TGCGCCAGCAGCTTGGCTACAGGGGGCAGGAATGAAAAACTGTTTTTT,CASSLATGGRNEKLFF
TRBV29-1,NA,TRBJ2-1,TRBD1,15,TGCAGCGTTGAACGGGGGACAGGGGGCTTGGATGAGCAGTTCTTC,CSVERGTGGLDEQFF
TRBV14,NA,TRBJ2-3,NA,12,TGTGCCAGCAGCCAACGTGGGCTTGAGCAGTATTTT,CASSQRGLEQYF
TRBV29-1,NA,TRBJ1-4,TRBD1,14,TGCAGCGTTGAGGAGACAGGGTTAGGTGAAAAACTGTTTTTT,CSVEETGLGEKLFF
TRBV9,NA,TRBJ1-1,NA,13,TGTGCCAGCAGCGTAGCACAGACCACTGAAGCTTTCTTT,CASSVAQTTEAFF
TRBV6-5,once,TRBJ1-1,TRBD1,13,TGTGCCAGCCGGACAGGGCGCAACACTGAAGCTTTCTTT,CASRTGRNTEAFF
TRBV30,few,TRBJ2-1,NA,15,TGTGCCTGGACCCTCCGGGACATCTTTTACAATGAGCAGTTCTTC,CAWTLRDIFYNEQFF
TRBV19,few,TRBJ1-2,TRBD1,15,TGTGCCAGTAGTATTGGAGACAGGGGCTCCTATGGCTACACCTTC,CASSIGDRGSYGYTF
TRBV7-9,NA,TRBJ1-6,NA,14,TGTGCCAGCAGCTTAGGTTACAGTAATTCACCCCTCCACTTT,CASSLGYSNSPLHF
TRBV27,NA,TRBJ1-2,NA,16,TGTGCCAGCAGTCCACCTGGCAGGGGTGAGCTCTATGGCTACACCTTC,CASSPPGRGELYGYTF
TRBV12-5,once,TRBJ2-1,TRBD2,14,TGTGCTAGTGGTTTTAGCGGGAACTACAATGAGCAGTTCTTC,CASGFSGNYNEQFF
TRBV6-6,NA,TRBJ1-2,TRBD1,12,TGTGCCAGCTATGGGGACAGCCATGGCTACACCTTC,CASYGDSHGYTF
TRBV4-1,NA,TRBJ1-1,NA,15,TGCGCCAGCAGCCAAGACAGGGTGGCGTACACTGAAGCTTTCTTT,CASSQDRVAYTEAFF
TRBV30,NA,TRBJ1-2,TRBD1,13,TGTGCCTGGAGTGTAGGGGGCTTCTATGGCTACACCTTC,CAWSVGGFYGYTF
TRBV5-6,NA,TRBJ1-2,TRBD1,14,TGTGCCAGCAGCCTTGGGACAGTTACATATGGCTACACCTTC,CASSLGTVTYGYTF
TRBV28,NA,TRBJ2-1,TRBD2,15,TGTGCCAGCAGTCCTAGCGGGAGGAGATACAATGAGCAGTTCTTC,CASSPSGRRYNEQFF
TRBV19,once,TRBJ2-7,TRBD1,14,TGTGCCAGTAGTAGCCGGGACAGCTCCTACGAGCAGTACTTC,CASSSRDSSYEQYF
TRBV11-2,NA,TRBJ2-7,NA,13,TGTGCCAGCAGCTTAGGGACAGACTACGAGCAGTACTTC,CASSLGTDYEQYF
TRBV27,few,TRBJ2-7,TRBD1,14,TGTGCCACCACATTCAGACAGGGTGTAGGCGAGCAGTACTTC,CATTFRQGVGEQYF
TRBV2,NA,TRBJ1-2,NA,15,TGTGCCAGCAGTGAAGCTTCAGGGGTATCCTATGGCTACACCTTC,CASSEASGVSYGYTF
TRBV10-1,NA,TRBJ1-2,TRBD1,13,TGCGCCAGCAGTGCGGGACAGAGAAATGGCTACACCTTC,CASSAGQRNGYTF
TRBV11-2,NA,TRBJ1-2,NA,14,TGTGCCAGCAGCTTGGACACCAGCTACTATGGCTACACCTTC,CASSLDTSYYGYTF
TRBV5-1,NA,TRBJ2-7,TRBD1,13,TGCGCCAGCAGCTCGGGACAGGTTTACGAGCAGTACTTC,CASSSGQVYEQYF
TRBV5-1,NA,TRBJ2-1,NA,15,TGCGCCAGCAGCTTCTACCCCGGAGACTACAATGAGCAGTTCTTC,CASSFYPGDYNEQFF
TRBV5-1,few,TRBJ2-3,NA,12,TGCGCCAGCAGCGCAACTACAGATACGCAGTATTTT,CASSATTDTQYF
TRBV27,NA,TRBJ2-3,TRBD2,15,TGTGCCAGCAGTTTTAGCGGGAGGGGGGCGGATACGCAGTATTTT,CASSFSGRGADTQYF
TRBV30,NA,TRBJ2-7,NA,14,TGTGCCTGGAGTCCGGCAGGGTTACCCTACGAGCAGTACTTC,CAWSPAGLPYEQYF
TRBV15,few,TRBJ2-2,NA,15,TGTGCCACCAGCAGAGGAGCGGTAGTCACCGGGGAGCTGTTTTTT,CATSRGAVVTGELFF
TRBV2,once,TRBJ1-4,NA,13,TGTGCCAGCACTCAGGGACTCGATGAAAAACTGTTTTTT,CASTQGLDEKLFF
TRBV7-9,NA,TRBJ2-3,TRBD2,18,TGTGCCAGCAGCTTGACTAGCGGGAGGGCCTCTAGCACAGATACGCAGTATTTT,CASSLTSGRASSTDTQYF
TRBV6-5,NA,TRBJ1-1,NA,13,TGTGCCAGCAGTACCGCCGGGAGGACTGAAGCTTTCTTT,CASSTAGRTEAFF
TRBV9,NA,TRBJ1-3,NA,15,TGTGCCAGCAGCGTAGAGCCGCTCTCTGGAAACACCATATATTTT,CASSVEPLSGNTIYF
TRBV6-5,once,TRBJ2-6,NA,12,TGTGCCGTCTACTCTGGGGCCAACGTCCTGACTTTC,CAVYSGANVLTF
TRBV6-4,NA,TRBJ1-2,TRBD1,14,TGTGCCAGCAGTGACATGGACAGGGGATATGGCTACACCTTC,CASSDMDRGYGYTF
TRBV18,NA,TRBJ1-5,TRBD1,15,TGTGCCAGCTCACCGTCGACAGGGGAAAATCAGCCCCAGCATTTT,CASSPSTGENQPQHF
TRBV7-9,NA,TRBJ1-1,NA,11,TGTGCCAGCAGCTTATCCAGAAAAGCTTTCTTT,CASSLSRKAFF
TRBV7-8,NA,TRBJ2-7,TRBD2,14,TGTGCCAGCAGCCGGGGGACTAGCGGCGGCGAGCAGTACTTC,CASSRGTSGGEQYF